This entry is about one T cell receptor beta chain. As yet, its antigen is unknown. V was clipped by 5 bases and J by 5 bases; unmatched bases: 12. The CDR3 has 17 amino acids. In germline, CDR1 is SGHVS, CDR2 FNYEAQ. This entry comes from a study of T cell repertoires in cytomegalovirus infection. MiXCR, run by TCRdb on the reads, gives a single entry per CDR3 protein. The repertoire holds roughly 990,000 distinct CDR3 sequences, with roughly a third as singletons. The sequences come from cultured CD8+ T cells from PBMCs, collected from culture after CMV antigen stimulation. The sequence derives from a human donor in good health (CMV status not recorded). Some clones in this sample may be carry-over from other donors' samples. This sequence joins TRBV7-6 and TRBJ2-1; 10 bases align to TRBD2. The CDR3 region has the DNA TGTGCCAGCAGCCAAGCTCTAGCGGGGGCCCAACACAATGAGCAGTTCTTC. It encodes CASSQALAGAQHNEQFF.